This T cell receptor beta chain was recovered during a study of T-cell reconstitution after alpha-beta-depleted transplantation in children. Molecular barcoding with unique molecular identifiers was used for the TCRbeta library. TCRdb reprocessed the PCR reads with MiXCR, giving one entry per CDR3 protein. This table has hundreds of thousands of distinct CDR3 sequences, under 15% appearing once. CDR3 length: 18 residues. V lost 1 base, J lost 3 bases, and 22 bases lay in between. The germline CDR1 and CDR2 sequences are LGHNA and YNFKEQ. This sample comprised PBMCs, mostly from graft donor cells, obtained 360 days after TCRalphabeta/CD19-depleted stem cell transplant. This chain joins TRBV4-2 and TRBJ2-7, with D maybe TRBD2 (6 bases). The receptor was isolated from a male patient between 10 and 17 years old who had a stem cell transplant for acute myeloid leukemia, so the T cells may come from the graft donor. The CDR3 loop reads CASSQVGLGASEVYEQYF. The CDR3, as DNA: TGTGCCAGCAGCCAAGTGGGCTTAGGGGCTAGCGAGGTCTACGAGCAGTACTTC.